This T cell receptor (beta chain) was sequenced during a study of Ad26.COV2.S vaccination and SARS-CoV-2 variants. Study in general: COV1001, an Ad26.COV2.S trial, supplied this vaccine-arm donor. Ad26.COV2.S shots went into the muscle once or twice, 56 days apart.

Overall study results and limits: Total T cell responses, in the TCR breadth and depth analyses, may have been underestimated.

Treatment defined: around 19 received Ad26.COV2.S at low or high dose, single or two shots; 5 received placebo; per-sample allocation not given. Samples came from day 63 after the first vaccine or placebo injection. Generated by immunoSEQ multiplex PCR, the TCRdb table keeps only in-frame clones and is missing some. Of over 400,000 clones in the sample, 90% were seen once. A remark on this clone: Its target is not known.

The CDR3 loop spans 14 amino acids. Trimming cost V 5 bases and J 3 bases; bases outside gene matches: 7. The V gene's germline CDR1 is GTSNPN and CDR2 SVGIG (reference sequence). V is TRBV30 and J is TRBJ2-3, with 8 bases identical to TRBD2. This TCR came from a person between 18 and 65 years old who received the Ad26.COV2.S COVID-19 vaccine or a placebo. The sample in question was peripheral blood, obtained in a trial of Ad26.COV2.S vaccine versus placebo. DNA for the CDR3: TGTGCCTGGGCAGCGGGAGTGGAGACAGATACGCAGTATTTT. This codes for CAWAAGVETDTQYF.